This T cell receptor (beta chain) appears in the sequencing data of a study of radiotherapy plus CTLA-4 blockade in lung cancer. Regarding the study as a whole: Blood-borne expansion of tumor-derived TCR clones followed radiotherapy plus ipilimumab.

Assay used: immunoSEQ multiplex PCR; TCRdb lists only in-frame clones, some missing. The data contain about 80,000 clones, about 90% of them singletons. The V gene's germline CDR1 is MDHEN and CDR2 SYDVKM. V lost 3 bases to trimming and J lost 3 bases, with 10 bases between them. This CDR3 spans 14 amino acids. This clone was observed many times. Antigen unknown. This same CDR3 is encoded by further DNA sequences in the sample. This clonotype was obtained from a human donor with non-small cell lung cancer who had a partial response to radiotherapy plus ipilimumab. This specimen was peripheral blood, taken from a patient treated with radiotherapy plus ipilimumab. The rearrangement uses TRBV28 and TRBJ2-3, with D perhaps TRBD1 (5 bases). CDR3: CASSFLSGTDTQYF. The CDR3 nucleotides read TGTGCCAGCAGTTTCCTCTCAGGGACAGATACGCAGTATTTT.